These 3 T cell receptor beta chains share one sample of origin, sequenced in a study of preoperative IRX-2 immunotherapy in early breast cancer. Documented treatment: preoperative locoregional IRX-2 cytokine immunotherapy. Generated by immunoSEQ multiplex PCR, the TCRdb table keeps only in-frame clones and is missing some. The profile shows around 29,000 clones, approximately 83% of them singletons. This material was acquired from a patient treated with IRX-2 immunotherapy. All receptors derive from a human donor with breast cancer.

This clone was counted a few times. The rearrangement links TRBV19 to TRBJ1-5; possible D gene TRBD1, 6 bases. The V and J ends lost 5 bases and 3 bases respectively, with 11 bases between them. The CDR3 totals 14 residues. CDR1 and CDR2 from the germline V gene are LNHDA and SQIVND (reference sequence). CDR3 coding DNA: TGTGCCAGTAGTTCCAGGGGCCCCAATCAGCCCCAGCATTTT. Its protein is CASSSRGPNQPQHF.

V is TRBV29-1 and J is TRBJ1-2, with D maybe TRBD1 (6 bases). The CDR3 is made up of 13 amino acids. From germline, CDR1 is SQVTM and CDR2 ANQGSEA. V gave up 6 bases and J gave up 9 bases, with 20 bases separating them. This chain's CDR3 is CSVAGVGAVSYTF. In DNA, the CDR3 is TGCAGCGTCGCAGGGGTCGGGGCGGTTAGCTACACCTTC.

V and J are TRBV6-8 and TRBJ2-3; D not resolved. The CDR3 loop spans 14 amino acids. The V end was cut by 10 bases, the J end by 4 bases, with 18 bases between. Germline-derived CDR1 and CDR2 are MNHGY and SAAAGT. CDR3 region: CATALVRSADTQYF. The CDR3 DNA reads TGTGCCACTGCCCTGGTGAGGAGCGCAGATACGCAGTATTTT.